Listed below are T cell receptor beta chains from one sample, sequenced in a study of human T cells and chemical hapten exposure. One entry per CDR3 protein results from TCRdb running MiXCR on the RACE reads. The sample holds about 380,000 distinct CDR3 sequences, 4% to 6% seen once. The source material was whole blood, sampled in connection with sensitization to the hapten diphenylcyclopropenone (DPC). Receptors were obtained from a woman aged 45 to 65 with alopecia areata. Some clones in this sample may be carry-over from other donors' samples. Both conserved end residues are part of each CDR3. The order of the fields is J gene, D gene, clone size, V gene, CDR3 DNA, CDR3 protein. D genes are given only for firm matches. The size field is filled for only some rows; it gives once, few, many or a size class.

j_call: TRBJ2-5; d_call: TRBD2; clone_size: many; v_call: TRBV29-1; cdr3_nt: TGCAGCGTCGGCGGACTAGTCGGGGCGGAGACCCAGTACTTC; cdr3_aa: CSVGGLVGAETQYF
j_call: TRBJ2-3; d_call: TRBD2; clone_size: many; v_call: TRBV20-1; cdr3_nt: TGCAGTTTAGCGGGAGGCTCCCCAGATACGCAGTATTTT; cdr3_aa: CSLAGGSPDTQYF
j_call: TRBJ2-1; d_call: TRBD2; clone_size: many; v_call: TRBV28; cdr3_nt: TGTGCCAGCAGTTTGGAACTAGCGGGACGCAATGAGCAGTTCTTC; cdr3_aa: CASSLELAGRNEQFF
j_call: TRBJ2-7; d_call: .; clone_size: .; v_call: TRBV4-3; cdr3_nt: TGCGCCAGCAGCCAGCGCGCAGACAGGACCTACGAGCAGTACTTC; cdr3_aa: CASSQRADRTYEQYF
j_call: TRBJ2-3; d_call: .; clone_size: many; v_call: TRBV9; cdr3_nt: TGTGCCAGCAGCGTAGGGTCTAGCGACCGCACAGATACGCAGTATTTT; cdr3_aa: CASSVGSSDRTDTQYF
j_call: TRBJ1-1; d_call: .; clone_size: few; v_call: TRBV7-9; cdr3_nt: TGTGCCAGCGGGGTGATGGGCCAAAACACTGAAGCTTTCTTT; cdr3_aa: CASGVMGQNTEAFF
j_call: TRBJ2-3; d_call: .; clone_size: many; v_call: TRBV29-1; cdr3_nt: TGCAGCGTTGAAGCACAGCGCGCCACAGATACGCAGTATTTT; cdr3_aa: CSVEAQRATDTQYF
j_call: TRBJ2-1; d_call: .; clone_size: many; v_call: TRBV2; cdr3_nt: TGTGCCAGCAGTGCCACGAATCCGGGTCTCAATGAGCAGTTCTTC; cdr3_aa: CASSATNPGLNEQFF
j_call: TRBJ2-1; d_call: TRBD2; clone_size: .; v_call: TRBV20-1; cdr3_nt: TGCAGTGCTAGAGATAGCAGCGGGAGAAGTCCCTACAATGAGCAGTTCTTC; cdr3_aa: CSARDSSGRSPYNEQFF
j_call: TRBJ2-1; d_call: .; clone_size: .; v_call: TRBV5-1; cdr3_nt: TGCGCCAGCCACAGGGAGCCCTACAATGAGCAGTTCTTC; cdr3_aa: CASHREPYNEQFF
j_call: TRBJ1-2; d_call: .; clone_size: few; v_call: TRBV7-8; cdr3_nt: TGTGCCAGCAGCCCTACTGAGGCGTACTATGGCTACACCTTC; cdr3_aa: CASSPTEAYYGYTF
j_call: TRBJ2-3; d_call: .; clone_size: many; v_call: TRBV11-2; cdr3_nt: TGTGCCAGCAGCTTAGGTATCCGGGGTCCTCGGACAGATACGCAGTATTTT; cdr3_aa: CASSLGIRGPRTDTQYF
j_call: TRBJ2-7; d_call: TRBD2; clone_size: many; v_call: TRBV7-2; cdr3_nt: TGTGCCAGCAGTCCTACTCTGGGACTAGCGGGAGGAGAGCAGTACTTC; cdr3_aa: CASSPTLGLAGGEQYF
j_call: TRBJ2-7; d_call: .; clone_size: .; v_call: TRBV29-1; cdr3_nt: TGCAGCGTCGAGAAGGTAGTTGGGGGCTACGAGCAGTACTTC; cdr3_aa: CSVEKVVGGYEQYF